This T cell receptor beta chain was recovered during a study of monozygotic twins with inflammatory bowel disease (dated by TCRdb to about 2019). With regard to the full study: The complete study included about 30 monozygotic twin pairs: 19 IBD-discordant Danish pairs and nine German pairs, of which four were IBD-concordant and five were IBD-discordant. Disease-associated traits were sought mainly through comparisons between IBD patients and their genetically identical healthy co-twins within discordant pairs. Each individual had, on average, about 151 000 unique TCRalpha sequences and 181 000 unique TCRbeta sequences available for analysis.

Inclusive of the bounding cysteine and phenylalanine, the CDR3 is 14 residues long. DNA for this receptor is not on file. Of note for this clonotype: No antigen is known for it.

Library preparation used 5' RACE. Preparation of each TCR library used 3,000 to 4,000 ng of total RNA. For each sample, cDNA synthesis with SMARTScribe reverse transcriptase was split into eight separate reactions. During cDNA synthesis, template switching was used to introduce unique molecular identifiers that contained a 6-nucleotide sample barcode. TCRalpha and TCRbeta cDNA was amplified in two nested PCRs of 16 and 9 cycles, and bead purification was carried out after each PCR. Before amplification, the cDNA was both treated with uracil DNA-glycosylase and purified with the QIAquick PCR purification kit. In the second PCR, Illumina TruSeq-compatible adapters and sample-specific barcodes were added. TapeStation and Qubit were used to check library quality and concentration, and 5 to 6.5 ng of each library went into the pool. Sequencing of pooled libraries was carried out on an Illumina HiSeq2500 single-index Rapid Run using 2 x 100 bp reads and custom sequencing primers. The study's own analysis went as follows. PCR and sequencing errors were corrected by UMI-based consensus assembly using MiGEC version 1.2.6. MiXCR version 2.1.1 was used to carry out V(D)J alignment, clonotype assembly and CDR3 extraction. Normalisation of gene usage, clonotype sharing and MAIT/NKT TCR abundance was achieved by analysing the top 1000, 10 000 and 20 000 clonotypes per sample. Diversity was computed as the inverse Simpson index with the vegan R package after downsampling to 27 000 UMIs. Paired Mann-Whitney U tests were applied to discordant twin pairs, with Benjamini-Hochberg correction for multiple testing. TCRdb reanalyzed the reads, keeping one entry per CDR3 protein sequence and omitting DNA. For this entry, the V and J calls and clone size follow TCRdb and not the study's own pipeline. The sample table on file contains some 150,000 distinct CDR3 sequences. 1% to 1.5% of the sample rests with the top ten.

Overall results and qualifications from the work: Concordant and discordant twins showed no difference in repertoire similarity, possibly because of limited statistical power. TCRbeta repertoire diversity, by inverse Simpson index, was decreased in IBD patients compared with their healthy co-twins. No single strong signal or clonotype linked to IBD turned up in the results, so the idea that one exists was not supported. Compared with healthy twins, IBD patients had fewer clonotypes in common with other individuals, a difference most pronounced in patients showing signs of disease activity. Different T cell subtypes could not be distinguished in the analysis. Because patients were on differing immunosuppressive treatments, the repertoires may have picked up extra background noise and inter-individual variability.

From each donor, an approximately 2.4 ml peripheral blood sample was collected into PAXgene tubes and kept at -80 degrees C. Without any T cell sorting, total RNA was extracted from whole blood using the PAXgene blood miRNA kit on an automated QIAcube. Deep TCRalpha and TCRbeta repertoire profiling with unique molecular barcoding was performed on peripheral blood of monozygotic twin pairs concordant or discordant for inflammatory bowel disease. For every twin pair, smoking habits were documented, and each individual was categorised as a current, former or never smoker. The sample taken for sequencing was blood. The chain links TRBV12-3 or TRBV12-4 with TRBJ1-4; checking the TCRdb D call of TRBD1 is not possible without DNA. The receptor comes from a human donor with ulcerative colitis or Crohn's disease, or a healthy co-twin of an affected twin (not recorded which). CDR3 region: CASSYGQGSEKLFF.